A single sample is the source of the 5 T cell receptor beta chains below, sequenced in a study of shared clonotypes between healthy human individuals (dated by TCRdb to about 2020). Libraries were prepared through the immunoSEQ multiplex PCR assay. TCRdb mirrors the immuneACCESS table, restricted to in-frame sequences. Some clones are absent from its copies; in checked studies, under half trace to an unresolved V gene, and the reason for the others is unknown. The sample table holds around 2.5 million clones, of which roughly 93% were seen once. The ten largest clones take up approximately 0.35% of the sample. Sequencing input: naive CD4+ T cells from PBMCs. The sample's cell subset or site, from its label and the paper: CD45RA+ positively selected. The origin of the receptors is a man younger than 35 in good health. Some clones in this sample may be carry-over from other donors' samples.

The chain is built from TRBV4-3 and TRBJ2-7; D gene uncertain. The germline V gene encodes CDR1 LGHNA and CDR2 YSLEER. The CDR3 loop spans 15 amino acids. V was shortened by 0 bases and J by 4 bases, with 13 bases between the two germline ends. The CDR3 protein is CASSQDLVEGYEQYF. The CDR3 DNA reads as TGCGCCAGCAGCCAAGATCTAGTAGAAGGGTACGAGCAGTACTTC.

This chain's CDR3 is CSVEGFLTSEETQYF. For the CDR3, the DNA is TGCAGCGTTGAGGGGTTTCTGACTAGTGAGGAGACCCAGTACTTC. J is TRBJ2-5 and V is TRBV29-1; maybe TRBD2 (6 bases). The V and J ends lost 3 bases and 5 bases respectively, with 19 bases between them. Germline values: CDR1 SQVTM, CDR2 ANQGSEA. This CDR3 has 15 residues.

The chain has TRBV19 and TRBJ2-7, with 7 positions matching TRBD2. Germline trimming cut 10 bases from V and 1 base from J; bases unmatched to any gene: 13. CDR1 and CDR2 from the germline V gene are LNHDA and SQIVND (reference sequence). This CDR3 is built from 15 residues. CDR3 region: CATSGVPRGSYEQYF. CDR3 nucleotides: TGTGCCACCAGCGGGGTTCCTCGTGGTTCCTACGAGCAGTACTTC.

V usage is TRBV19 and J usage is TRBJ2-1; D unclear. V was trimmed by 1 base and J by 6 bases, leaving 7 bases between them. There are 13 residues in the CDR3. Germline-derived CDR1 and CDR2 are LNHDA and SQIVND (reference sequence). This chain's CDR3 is CASSIGMINEQFF. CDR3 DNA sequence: TGTGCCAGTAGTATAGGTATGATCAATGAGCAGTTCTTC.

CDR3 region: CASSPRLGGGRAFF. CDR3 nucleotides: TGTGCCAGCAGTCCGCGACTAGGCGGGGGGAGAGCTTTCTTT. This rearrangement joins TRBV27 to TRBJ1-1; D perhaps matches TRBD1 (5 bases). From germline, CDR1 is MNHEY and CDR2 SMNVEV (reference sequence). The CDR3 totals 14 residues. The germline V and J ends were trimmed by 5 bases and 10 bases, with 20 bases remaining between them.